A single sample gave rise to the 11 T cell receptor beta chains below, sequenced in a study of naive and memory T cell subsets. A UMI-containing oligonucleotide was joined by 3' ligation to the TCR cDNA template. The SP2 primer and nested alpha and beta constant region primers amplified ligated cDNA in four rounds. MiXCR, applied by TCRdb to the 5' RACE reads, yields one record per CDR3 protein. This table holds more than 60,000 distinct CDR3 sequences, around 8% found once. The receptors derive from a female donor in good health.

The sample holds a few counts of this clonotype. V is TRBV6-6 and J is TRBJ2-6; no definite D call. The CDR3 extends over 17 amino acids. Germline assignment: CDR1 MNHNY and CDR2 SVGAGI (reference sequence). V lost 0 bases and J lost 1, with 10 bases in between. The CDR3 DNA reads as TGTGCCAGCAGTTACTCAACACAGTATTCTGGGGCCAACGTCCTGACTTTC. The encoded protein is CASSYSTQYSGANVLTF.

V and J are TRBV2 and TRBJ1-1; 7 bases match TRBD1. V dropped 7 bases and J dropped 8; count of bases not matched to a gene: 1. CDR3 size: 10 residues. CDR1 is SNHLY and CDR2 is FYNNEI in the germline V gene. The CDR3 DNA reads TGTGCCAGCATGACAGGGGAAGCTTTCTTT. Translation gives CASMTGEAFF.

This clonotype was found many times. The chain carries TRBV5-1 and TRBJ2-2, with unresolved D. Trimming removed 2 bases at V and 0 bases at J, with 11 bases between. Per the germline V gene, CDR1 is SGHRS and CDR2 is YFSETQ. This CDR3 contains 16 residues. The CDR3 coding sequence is TGCGCCAGCAGCTTAACCCCGGTCGCGAACACCGGGGAGCTGTTTTTT. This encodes CASSLTPVANTGELFF.

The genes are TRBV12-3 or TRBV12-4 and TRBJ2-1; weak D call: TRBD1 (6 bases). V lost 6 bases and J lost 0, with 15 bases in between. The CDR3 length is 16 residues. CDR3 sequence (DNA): TGTGCCAGCAGCCTTGGGGGCGGCGACTCCTACAATGAGCAGTTCTTC. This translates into CASSLGGGDSYNEQFF.

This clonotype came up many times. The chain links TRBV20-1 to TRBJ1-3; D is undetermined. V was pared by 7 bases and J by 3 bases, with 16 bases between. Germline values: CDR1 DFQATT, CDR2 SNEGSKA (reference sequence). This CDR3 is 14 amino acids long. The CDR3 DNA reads TGCAGTGTCGTCCCGACTCCGTTTGGAAACACCATATATTTT. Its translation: CSVVPTPFGNTIYF.

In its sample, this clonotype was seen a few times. The CDR3 nucleotides are TGCAGCGTGGGGGGGGGCCTCTATGGCTACACCTTC. As protein: CSVGGGLYGYTF. This chain joins TRBV29-1 and TRBJ1-2; tentatively, D is TRBD1 (6 bases). This CDR3 is built from 12 residues. Germline CDR1 SQVTM, CDR2 ANQGSEA. V shed 6 bases and J shed 4 bases, with 12 bases lying between them.

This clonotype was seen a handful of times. CDR3 nucleotide sequence: TGTGCCAGCAGCTTGGCGGGTTCGGCCCTAGGGGAAAAACTGTTTTTT. It yields the protein CASSLAGSALGEKLFF. The chain uses TRBV5-4 and TRBJ1-4; D is undetermined. The CDR3 length is 16 residues. The germline CDR1 and CDR2 sequences are SGHNT and YYREEE (reference sequence). V was clipped by 0 bases and J by 8 bases, with 17 bases between them.

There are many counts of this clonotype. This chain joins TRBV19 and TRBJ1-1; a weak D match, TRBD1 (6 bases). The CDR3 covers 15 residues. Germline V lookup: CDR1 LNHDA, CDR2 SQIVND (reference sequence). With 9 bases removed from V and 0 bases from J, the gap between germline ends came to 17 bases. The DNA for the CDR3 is TGTGCCAGCTCCTGGGACAACCTTATGAACACTGAAGCTTTCTTT. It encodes CASSWDNLMNTEAFF.

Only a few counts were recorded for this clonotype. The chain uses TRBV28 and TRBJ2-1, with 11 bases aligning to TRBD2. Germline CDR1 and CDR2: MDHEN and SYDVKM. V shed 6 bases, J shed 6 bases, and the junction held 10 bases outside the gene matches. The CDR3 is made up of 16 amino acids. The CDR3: CASSLLSGGAINEQFF. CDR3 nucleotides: TGTGCCAGCAGCCTTCTTAGCGGGGGGGCCATCAATGAGCAGTTCTTC.

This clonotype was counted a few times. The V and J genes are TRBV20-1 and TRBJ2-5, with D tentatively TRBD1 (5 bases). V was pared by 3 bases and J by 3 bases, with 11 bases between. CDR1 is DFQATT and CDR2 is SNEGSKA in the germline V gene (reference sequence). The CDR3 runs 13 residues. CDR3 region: CSASAGREETQYF. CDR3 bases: TGCAGTGCTAGTGCCGGCAGGGAAGAGACCCAGTACTTC.

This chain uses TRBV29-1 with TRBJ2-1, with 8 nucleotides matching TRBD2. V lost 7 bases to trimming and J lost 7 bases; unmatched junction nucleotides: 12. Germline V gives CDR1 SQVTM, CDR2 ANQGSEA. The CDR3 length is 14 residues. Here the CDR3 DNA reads TGCAGCGCCTTAAGCGGGAGCCCTTTGAATGAGCAGTTCTTC. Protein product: CSALSGSPLNEQFF.